This T cell receptor beta chain was captured in a study of blood T cells in healthy people across ages. Study-wide results and caveats: Higher diversity, along with more naive CD4+ cells, distinguished long-lived donors from aged donors.

Germline assignment: CDR1 SQVTM and CDR2 ANQGSEA. The CDR3 runs to 15 residues. Germline trimming cut 6 bases from V and 3 bases from J; bases unmatched to any gene: 11. Then a second PCR, running about 7 to 11 cycles, was carried out with a sample-barcoded 5' primer and a J-beta primer mix. MiXCR was run by TCRdb on the 5' RACE reads, yielding one entry per CDR3 protein. The sample comprises 1.5 million or so distinct CDR3 sequences, 42% of which are singletons, and 7.9% rests with the top ten. Regarding this clonotype: Its specificity is not known.

The TCR originated in a woman aged 18-29 years in good health. The rearrangement links TRBV29-1 to TRBJ2-1, with 7 bases matching TRBD1. Sequences were obtained from blood. Written as DNA, the CDR3 is TGCAGCGTCATATCCGGGACAGTGCACTACAATGAGCAGTTCTTC. Protein: CSVISGTVHYNEQFF.